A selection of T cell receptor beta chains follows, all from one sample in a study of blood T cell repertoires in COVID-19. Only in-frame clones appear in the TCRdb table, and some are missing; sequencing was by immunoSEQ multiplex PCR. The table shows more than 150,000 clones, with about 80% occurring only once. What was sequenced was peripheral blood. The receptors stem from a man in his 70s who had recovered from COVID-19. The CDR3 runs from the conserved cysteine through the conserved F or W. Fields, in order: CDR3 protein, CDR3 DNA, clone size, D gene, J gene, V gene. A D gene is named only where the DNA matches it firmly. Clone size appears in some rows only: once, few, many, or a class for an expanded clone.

cdr3_aa: CASSVGLGYNEQFF; cdr3_nt: TGTGCCAGCAGTGTGGGACTAGGGTACAATGAGCAGTTCTTC; clone_size: .; d_call: TRBD2; j_call: TRBJ2-1; v_call: TRBV2
cdr3_aa: CASSWQTVSEAFF; cdr3_nt: TGTGCCAGCAGCTGGCAGACAGTCTCTGAAGCTTTCTTT; clone_size: .; d_call: .; j_call: TRBJ1-1; v_call: TRBV5-6
cdr3_aa: CSVDQGLNYGYTF; cdr3_nt: TGCAGCGTCGACCAGGGCCTCAACTATGGCTACACCTTC; clone_size: .; d_call: .; j_call: TRBJ1-2; v_call: TRBV29-1
cdr3_aa: CASSQEILSGNTIYF; cdr3_nt: TGTGCCAGCAGCCAGGAAATCCTCTCTGGAAACACCATATATTTT; clone_size: few; d_call: .; j_call: TRBJ1-3; v_call: TRBV2
cdr3_aa: CASSFVLQETQYF; cdr3_nt: TGTGCCAGCAGCTTCGTCCTTCAAGAGACCCAGTACTTC; clone_size: .; d_call: .; j_call: TRBJ2-5; v_call: TRBV5-6
cdr3_aa: CASSPMTGSTEAFF; cdr3_nt: TGTGCCAGCAGCCCCATGACAGGGAGCACTGAAGCTTTCTTT; clone_size: few; d_call: TRBD1; j_call: TRBJ1-1; v_call: TRBV3-1/TRBV3-2
cdr3_aa: CASSQDRDYSNQPQHF; cdr3_nt: TGCGCCAGCAGCCAAGACAGAGACTATAGCAATCAGCCCCAGCATTTT; clone_size: .; d_call: .; j_call: TRBJ1-5; v_call: TRBV4-3
cdr3_aa: CASSDGTSGYEQFF; cdr3_nt: TGCGCCAGCAGTGATGGGACTAGCGGCTATGAGCAGTTCTTC; clone_size: .; d_call: TRBD2; j_call: TRBJ2-1; v_call: TRBV10-1
cdr3_aa: CATSDPGTGTDTQYF; cdr3_nt: TGTGCCACCAGTGATCCGGGGACAGGGACAGATACGCAGTATTTT; clone_size: few; d_call: TRBD1; j_call: TRBJ2-3; v_call: TRBV24-1
cdr3_aa: CASSTLPGGRESSGANVLTF; cdr3_nt: TGCGCCAGCAGCACCCTTCCGGGGGGCAGGGAAAGCTCTGGGGCCAACGTCCTGACTTTC; clone_size: .; d_call: .; j_call: TRBJ2-6; v_call: TRBV5-1
cdr3_aa: CASSRTDLHYEQYF; cdr3_nt: TGTGCCAGCAGCAGGACAGACCTTCACTACGAGCAGTACTTC; clone_size: .; d_call: .; j_call: TRBJ2-7; v_call: TRBV28
cdr3_aa: CASSVASQQYF; cdr3_nt: TGTGCCAGCAGTGTCGCGTCTCAGCAGTACTTC; clone_size: .; d_call: .; j_call: TRBJ2-7; v_call: TRBV2
cdr3_aa: CASSPGTSGTLSYEQYF; cdr3_nt: TGTGCCAGCAGCCCAGGGACTAGCGGGACCCTTTCCTACGAGCAGTACTTC; clone_size: .; d_call: TRBD2; j_call: TRBJ2-7; v_call: TRBV7-9
cdr3_aa: CASSIGLGGNSPLHF; cdr3_nt: TGTGCCAGTAGTATAGGTTTAGGCGGAAATTCACCCCTCCACTTT; clone_size: .; d_call: .; j_call: TRBJ1-6; v_call: TRBV19
cdr3_aa: CASSVATSISGISFNEQFF; cdr3_nt: TGTGCCAGCAGCGTAGCTACGTCGATTAGCGGGATTAGTTTCAATGAGCAGTTCTTC; clone_size: .; d_call: TRBD2; j_call: TRBJ2-1; v_call: TRBV9
cdr3_aa: CASSLSRRTGAGHEQYF; cdr3_nt: TGTGCCAGCAGTCTAAGCCGACGGACAGGGGCAGGCCACGAGCAGTACTTC; clone_size: once; d_call: TRBD1; j_call: TRBJ2-7; v_call: TRBV27
cdr3_aa: CASSYTQDSFGSPLHF; cdr3_nt: TGTGCCAGCAGTTACACCCAGGACAGCTTTGGTTCACCCCTCCACTTT; clone_size: .; d_call: .; j_call: TRBJ1-6; v_call: TRBV6-6
cdr3_aa: CASSQEATTYEQYF; cdr3_nt: TGTGCCAGCAGCCAAGAAGCCACCACCTACGAGCAGTACTTC; clone_size: .; d_call: .; j_call: TRBJ2-7; v_call: TRBV3-1/TRBV3-2
cdr3_aa: CASRVGSYNEQFF; cdr3_nt: TGTGCCAGCAGGGTAGGGAGCTACAATGAGCAGTTCTTC; clone_size: .; d_call: .; j_call: TRBJ2-1; v_call: TRBV2
cdr3_aa: CASSSDGGVGVETQYF; cdr3_nt: TGTGCCAGCAGCTCTGACGGCGGGGTGGGTGTAGAGACCCAGTACTTC; clone_size: once; d_call: .; j_call: TRBJ2-5; v_call: TRBV5-5
cdr3_aa: CASSQKVGTGDEKLFF; cdr3_nt: TGTGCCAGCTCTCAGAAAGTGGGGACAGGGGATGAAAAACTGTTTTTT; clone_size: .; d_call: TRBD1; j_call: TRBJ1-4; v_call: TRBV18
cdr3_aa: CASSGQVGDSPLHF; cdr3_nt: TGTGCCAGCAGCGGACAGGTGGGCGATTCACCCCTCCACTTT; clone_size: many; d_call: .; j_call: TRBJ1-6; v_call: TRBV9
cdr3_aa: CATSDPQDPSGQHYNEQFF; cdr3_nt: TGTGCCACCAGTGATCCGCAAGACCCCTCGGGACAGCACTACAATGAGCAGTTCTTC; clone_size: .; d_call: TRBD1; j_call: TRBJ2-1; v_call: TRBV24-1
cdr3_aa: CASSLGELGNEKLFF; cdr3_nt: TGTGCCAGCAGCCTAGGGGAACTGGGTAATGAAAAACTGTTTTTT; clone_size: .; d_call: .; j_call: TRBJ1-4; v_call: TRBV5-4
cdr3_aa: CASSLDTGAGTEAFF; cdr3_nt: TGCGCCAGCAGCTTGGATACAGGGGCGGGCACTGAAGCTTTCTTT; clone_size: .; d_call: TRBD1; j_call: TRBJ1-1; v_call: TRBV5-1